The 26 T cell receptor beta chains below all came from one sample that was sequenced in a study of glioma-infiltrating T cells after dendritic cell vaccination. Clones were sequenced by immunoSEQ multiplex PCR, and TCRdb holds only the in-frame ones, with some missing. The repertoire has roughly 100,000 clones, 90% of them found once; the top ten carry 2.7%. The time point was: after dendritic cell vaccination, including at tumor progression/relapse. The sequencing used blood, collected after dendritic cell vaccination. Source of these receptors: a human donor with glioblastoma.

V gene TRBV19 combines with J gene TRBJ1-2; D gene unclear. Germline-derived CDR1 and CDR2 are LNHDA and SQIVND (reference sequence). The CDR3 spans 15 residues. With 3 bases removed from V and 7 bases from J, the gap between germline ends came to 18 bases. CDR3 residues: CASSIRHLVLIGYTF. CDR3 in DNA: TGTGCCAGTAGTATCAGGCACCTGGTCCTAATTGGCTACACCTTC. Full variable domain (missing parts from reference TRBV19 and TRBJ1-2): DGGITQSPKYLFRKEGQNVTLSCEQNLNHDAMYWYRQDPGQGLRLIYYSQIVNDFQKGDIAEGYSVSREKKESFPLTVTSAQKNPTAFYLCASSIRHLVLIGYTFGSGTRLTVV.

This chain uses TRBV29-1 with TRBJ2-7; D is possibly TRBD1 (6 bases). The CDR3 contains 12 residues. Trimming removed 7 bases from V and 0 bases from J, with 10 bases in between. Per germline, CDR1 SQVTM and CDR2 ANQGSEA. The CDR3 protein is CSAEGDSYEQYF. For the CDR3, the DNA is TGCAGCGCCGAGGGGGACTCCTACGAGCAGTACTTC.

The gene calls are TRBV11-2 and TRBJ2-1, with 8 nucleotides matching TRBD2. This CDR3 contains 13 residues. Germline V gives CDR1 SGHAT, CDR2 FQNNGV. J was trimmed by 7 bases and V by 3 bases; bases with no gene match: 2. DNA for the CDR3: TGTGCCAGCAGCTTGGCTAGCGGGAATGAGCAGTTCTTC. This codes for CASSLASGNEQFF.

This chain uses TRBV11-2 with TRBJ2-7, with TRBD1 matching over 7 bases. The V and J ends lost 1 base and 1 base, in that order; junction bases with no gene match: 1. Per the germline V gene, CDR1 is SGHAT and CDR2 is FQNNGV. CDR3 length: 14 amino acids. CDR3 coding DNA: TGTGCCAGCAGCTTAGGGACAGGATCCTACGAGCAGTACTTC. Translated, it gives CASSLGTGSYEQYF.

This clone was counted only a few times. This chain joins TRBV11-3 and TRBJ2-5; TRBD1 matches 11 bases. This CDR3 has 14 residues. From germline, CDR1 is SGHNT and CDR2 YENEEA. V shed 4 bases, J shed 4 bases, and the junction held 2 bases outside the gene matches. This chain's CDR3 is CASSWTGGRETQYF. For the CDR3, the DNA is TGTGCCAGCAGCTGGACAGGGGGCAGAGAGACCCAGTACTTC. The variable domain in full, completed from reference TRBV11-3 and TRBJ2-5, reads EAGVVQSPRYKIIEKKQPVAFWCNPISGHNTLYWYLQNLGQGPELLIRYENEEAVDDSQLPKDRFSAERLKGVDSTLKIQPAELGDSAVYLCASSWTGGRETQYFGPGTRLLVL.

The chain has TRBV10-2 and TRBJ2-2, with 12 bases matching TRBD2. Germline V gene data show CDR1 as WSHSY and CDR2 as SAAADI. The junction had 11 bases not matched to a gene; V was cut back by 10 bases and J by 2 bases. The CDR3 is 17 amino acids. In nucleotides, the CDR3 is TGCGCCACCGGACTAGCGGGGCCCATTAATAACACCGGGGAGCTGTTTTTT. Protein: CATGLAGPINNTGELFF.

For this clone: This same CDR3 is encoded by further DNA sequences in the sample. The gene calls are TRBV14 and TRBJ1-2; TRBD1 aligns across 7 bases. The V gene's germline CDR1 is SGHDN and CDR2 FVKESK. The J segment lost 2 bases and the V segment lost 4 bases, leaving 1 base of the junction unmatched. CDR3 size: 13 residues. Written as DNA, the CDR3 is TGTGCCAGCAGCCCGGGACAGAACTATGGCTACACCTTC. Translation gives CASSPGQNYGYTF.

The gene calls are TRBV19 and TRBJ2-1; 9 bases agree with TRBD1. CDR3 length equals 14 residues. The germline V gene has CDR1 LNHDA and CDR2 SQIVND (reference sequence). V gave up 6 bases and J gave up 7 bases; unmatched junction bases: 7. This CDR3 reads CASRRDRERNEQFF. The CDR3 DNA reads as TGTGCCAGTAGAAGGGACAGGGAGCGGAATGAGCAGTTCTTC.

This clone was seen a single time. V gene TRBV2 combines with J gene TRBJ2-2, with a tentative D call TRBD1 (6 bases). The V end was cut by 2 bases, the J end by 5 bases, with 18 bases between. Germline lookup yields CDR1 SNHLY and CDR2 FYNNEI. CDR3 length equals 17 residues. CDR3 nucleotide sequence: TGTGCCAGCAGTGAATTGCGGCAGGGGCAAAAAACCGGGGAGCTGTTTTTT. Translating it yields CASSELRQGQKTGELFF.

This chain connects TRBV7-3 to TRBJ2-2; D uncertain. The length of the CDR3 is 15 residues. Trimming left V 1 base short and J 4 bases short, with 10 bases between. The V gene's germline CDR1 is SGHTA and CDR2 FQGTGA. In nucleotides, the CDR3 is TGTGCCAGCAGCTTAATGACCACGGGCACCGGGGAGCTGTTTTTT. It specifies CASSLMTTGTGELFF.

Remarks on this clone: One end of the junction does not line up with germline, which may come from a read error. The chain joins TRBV6-1 to TRBJ1-2; D not certain. The CDR3 spans 14 residues. The germline CDR1 and CDR2 sequences are MNHNS and SASEGT. The CDR3 region is CASSAETLNYGYTF. The CDR3 bases are TGTGCCAGCAGTGCGGAGACTTTAAACTATGGTTACACCTTC.

This clone occurred a few times. This chain uses TRBV28 with TRBJ1-5; the D is unclear. The CDR3 contains 12 residues. Germline assignment: CDR1 MDHEN and CDR2 SYDVKM. V lost 2 bases to trimming and J lost 9 bases, with 8 bases between them. This CDR3 is CASSLAGRPQHF. CDR3 DNA: TGTGCCAGCAGTTTAGCTGGGCGGCCCCAGCATTTT.

CDR3 sequence (DNA): TGTGCCAGTTCCGGGACTAGCACCTACGAGCAGTACTTC. It is translated as CASSGTSTYEQYF. The V and J genes are TRBV9 and TRBJ2-7; 9 bases line up with TRBD2. Germline CDR1 SGDLS, CDR2 YYNGEE. With 8 bases clipped from V and 2 bases from J, the junction kept 5 bases outside the gene matches. The CDR3 consists of 13 residues.

The chain carries TRBV28 and TRBJ1-2, with no clear D. The CDR3 spans 15 residues. Trimming took off 6 bases at V and 0 bases at J, with 14 bases between the two ends. Germline CDR1 MDHEN, CDR2 SYDVKM. The CDR3: CASRPPAQPNYGYTF. The CDR3 region has the DNA TGTGCCAGCAGACCTCCAGCGCAACCTAACTATGGCTACACCTTC.

The rearrangement uses TRBV10-1 and TRBJ2-7; tentative D call: TRBD1 (7 bases). This CDR3 has 15 residues. Trimming pared 6 bases from V and 3 bases from J, leaving 18 bases between. Germline CDR1 reads WNHNN; CDR2 reads SYGVQD (reference sequence). Here the CDR3 reads CASSPGQVGSYEQYF. Written as DNA, the CDR3 is TGCGCCAGCAGCCCCGGACAGGTCGGGAGCTACGAGCAGTACTTC.

The chain employs TRBV7-6 and TRBJ1-6; TRBD1 agrees at 7 bases. Trimming took 1 base from V and 5 from J; bases not matched to a gene: 5. Germline CDR1 reads SGHVS; CDR2 reads FNYEAQ. The CDR3 spans 16 residues. The CDR3 here is CASSLVSGQNNSPLHF. The CDR3 DNA reads as TGTGCCAGCAGCTTAGTATCGGGACAGAATAATTCACCCCTCCACTTT.

The chain employs TRBV6-1 and TRBJ1-5; a possible D gene is TRBD1 (5 bases). This CDR3 is 19 amino acids long. In germline, CDR1 is MNHNS, CDR2 SASEGT. Trimming left V 4 bases short and J 0 bases short, with 22 bases between. In DNA form, the CDR3 reads TGTGCCAGCAGTGTCTCTTCAAACACAGGAGCCGATAGCAATCAGCCCCAGCATTTT. Encoded protein: CASSVSSNTGADSNQPQHF.

The chain joins TRBV2 to TRBJ2-2; D may be TRBD2 (7 bases). The CDR3 is made up of 16 amino acids. Looked up from germline, CDR1 is SNHLY and CDR2 is FYNNEI. Trimming left V 2 bases short and J 4 bases short, with 14 bases between. Here the CDR3 DNA reads TGTGCCAGCAGTGAATTGGGGGGGCCGGTCACCGGGGAGCTGTTTTTT. Translated, it gives CASSELGGPVTGELFF.

The genes are TRBV27 and TRBJ2-6, with 7 bases that match TRBD2. J lost 2 bases, V lost 5 bases, and 6 bases had no gene match. The CDR3 has 16 residues. The V gene's germline CDR1 is MNHEY and CDR2 SMNVEV (reference sequence). This chain's CDR3 is CASSPPGTTGANVLTF. CDR3 nucleotides: TGTGCCAGCAGTCCCCCCGGGACTACTGGGGCCAACGTCCTGACTTTC.

This rearrangement joins TRBV19 to TRBJ1-1; unclear D gene. Germline V gene data show CDR1 as LNHDA and CDR2 as SQIVND (reference sequence). The CDR3 runs to 17 residues. The V gene lost 0 bases and the J gene lost 4 bases, with 18 bases spanning the gap. Here the CDR3 DNA reads TGTGCCAGTAGTATAGACCCCACGGCAGGCGGGATCACTGAAGCTTTCTTT. Translated, it gives CASSIDPTAGGITEAFF.

On this clone itself: This specimen includes other DNA sequences encoding the same CDR3. The chain couples TRBV30 to TRBJ1-6; TRBD1 matches 9 bases. This CDR3 is built from 14 residues. The V gene's germline CDR1 is GTSNPN and CDR2 SVGIG (reference sequence). J was trimmed by 8 bases and V by 3 bases; bases with no gene match: 5. CDR3 DNA: TGTGCCTGGAGCGCAGGGACAGGGTATTCACCCCTCCACTTT. Encoded protein: CAWSAGTGYSPLHF. Complete variable domain (other parts from reference TRBV30 and TRBJ1-6): SQTIHQWPATLVQPVGSPLSLECTVEGTSNPNLYWYRQAAGRGLQLLFYSVGIGQISSEVPQNLSASRPQDRQFILSSKKLLLSDSGFYLCAWSAGTGYSPLHFGNGTRLTVT.

In this sample, this clone turned up once. The J gene is TRBJ2-2, the V gene TRBV28; 14 nucleotides match TRBD2. The CDR3 loop spans 19 amino acids. Germline V gene sequence: CDR1 MDHEN, CDR2 SYDVKM. V lost 5 bases, J lost 2 bases, and 10 bases stayed unmatched. The CDR3, as DNA: TGTGCCAGCAGTCAAATCCCGGGACTAGCGGGAGCCAACACCGGGGAGCTGTTTTTT. Amino acids: CASSQIPGLAGANTGELFF.

The table lists this clone with a count of one. This chain connects TRBV7-8 to TRBJ2-7; D unresolved. The germline V gene encodes CDR1 SGHVS and CDR2 FQNEAQ. The V end lost 1 base, the J end lost 6 bases, and 4 bases lay between the germline ends. This CDR3 is built from 11 residues. For the CDR3, the DNA is TGTGCCAGCAGCTTAGACGGCGAGCAGTACTTC. Translated: CASSLDGEQYF.

The rearrangement uses TRBV30 and TRBJ2-7; 16 bases are shared with TRBD2. Germline V gives CDR1 GTSNPN, CDR2 SVGIG (reference sequence). Trimming cost V 3 bases and J 2 bases; bases outside gene matches: 10. The CDR3 spans 18 residues. The CDR3 DNA sequence: TGTGCCTGGAGCCCCAGGGGCGGGACTAGCGGGAGGGCCTACGAGCAGTACTTC. Amino acids: CAWSPRGGTSGRAYEQYF.

The chain joins TRBV7-9 to TRBJ2-1; TRBD2 aligns across 11 bases. Germline V CDR1 and CDR2: SEHNR, FQNEAQ (reference sequence). V lost 5 bases to trimming and J lost 0 bases; unmatched junction nucleotides: 12. This CDR3 is 19 amino acids long. CDR3 protein: CASSGPGLAATSSYNEQFF. The CDR3 region has the DNA TGTGCCAGCAGCGGACCGGGACTAGCGGCTACTAGCTCCTACAATGAGCAGTTCTTC.

This chain connects TRBV5-1 to TRBJ1-2; 8 bases match TRBD1. CDR1 is SGHRS, CDR2 YFSETQ, per germline. This CDR3 has 14 amino acids. With 0 bases clipped from V and 7 bases from J, the junction kept 5 bases outside the gene matches. The CDR3 spells CASSLGQGAAGYTF. CDR3 DNA: TGCGCCAGCAGCTTGGGCCAGGGGGCGGCTGGCTACACCTTC. The variable domain in full, completed from reference TRBV5-1 and TRBJ1-2, reads KAGVTQTPRYLIKTRGQQVTLSCSPISGHRSVSWYQQTPGQGLQFLFEYFSETQRNKGNFPGRFSGRQFSNSRSEMNVSTLELGDSALYLCASSLGQGAAGYTFGSGTRLTVV.